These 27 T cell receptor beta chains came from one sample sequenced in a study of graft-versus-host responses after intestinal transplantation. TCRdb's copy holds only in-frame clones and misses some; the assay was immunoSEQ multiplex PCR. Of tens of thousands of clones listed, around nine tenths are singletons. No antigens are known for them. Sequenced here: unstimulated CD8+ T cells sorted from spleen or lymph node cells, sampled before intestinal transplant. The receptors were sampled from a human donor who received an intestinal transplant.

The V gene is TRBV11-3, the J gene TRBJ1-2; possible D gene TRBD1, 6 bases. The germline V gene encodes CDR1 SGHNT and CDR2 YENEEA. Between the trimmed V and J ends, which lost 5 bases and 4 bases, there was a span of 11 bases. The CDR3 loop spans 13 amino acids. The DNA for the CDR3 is TGTGCCAGCAGCAGTCAGGGGCTCTATGGCTACACCTTC. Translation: CASSSQGLYGYTF.

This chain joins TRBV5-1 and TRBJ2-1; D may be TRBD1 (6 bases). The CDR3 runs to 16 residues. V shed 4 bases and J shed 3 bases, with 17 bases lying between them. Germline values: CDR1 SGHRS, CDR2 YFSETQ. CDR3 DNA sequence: TGCGCCAGCAGCCCCTATCAGGGACAAGGCTACAATGAGCAGTTCTTC. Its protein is CASSPYQGQGYNEQFF.

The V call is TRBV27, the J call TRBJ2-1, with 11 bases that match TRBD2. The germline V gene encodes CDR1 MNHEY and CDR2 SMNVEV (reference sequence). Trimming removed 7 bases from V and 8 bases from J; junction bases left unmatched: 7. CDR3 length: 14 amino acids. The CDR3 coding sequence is TGTGCCAGCATCGCTAGCGGGGGGAGGGATGAGCAGTTCTTC. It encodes CASIASGGRDEQFF.

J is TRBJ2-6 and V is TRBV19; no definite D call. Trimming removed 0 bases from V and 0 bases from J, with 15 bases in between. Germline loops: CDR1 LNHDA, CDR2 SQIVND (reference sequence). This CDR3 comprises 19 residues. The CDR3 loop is CASSIDRNYLTSGANVLTF. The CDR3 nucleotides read TGTGCCAGTAGTATAGACAGGAATTATCTTACCTCTGGGGCCAACGTCCTGACTTTC. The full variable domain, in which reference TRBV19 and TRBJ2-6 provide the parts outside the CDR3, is DGGITQSPKYLFRKEGQNVTLSCEQNLNHDAMYWYRQDPGQGLRLIYYSQIVNDFQKGDIAEGYSVSREKKESFPLTVTSAQKNPTAFYLCASSIDRNYLTSGANVLTFGAGSRLTVL.

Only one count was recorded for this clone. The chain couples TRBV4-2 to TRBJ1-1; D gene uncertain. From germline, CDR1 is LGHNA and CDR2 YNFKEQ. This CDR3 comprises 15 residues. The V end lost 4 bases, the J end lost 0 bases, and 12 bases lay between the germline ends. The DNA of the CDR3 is TGTGCCAGCAGCCCGTTTCGGGGATTGAACACTGAAGCTTTCTTT. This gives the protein CASSPFRGLNTEAFF.

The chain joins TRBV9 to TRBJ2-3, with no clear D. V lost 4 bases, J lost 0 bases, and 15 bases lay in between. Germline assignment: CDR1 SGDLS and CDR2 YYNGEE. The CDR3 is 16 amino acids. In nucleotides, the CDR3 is TGTGCCAGCAGCAATCAACACGATTCTAGCACAGATACGCAGTATTTT. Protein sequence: CASSNQHDSSTDTQYF.

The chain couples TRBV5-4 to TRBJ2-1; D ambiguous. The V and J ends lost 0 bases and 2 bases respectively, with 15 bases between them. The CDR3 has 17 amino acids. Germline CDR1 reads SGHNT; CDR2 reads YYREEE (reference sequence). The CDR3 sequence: CASSLVGVEPTYNEQFF. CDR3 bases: TGTGCCAGCAGCTTGGTAGGAGTGGAACCTACCTACAATGAGCAGTTCTTC.

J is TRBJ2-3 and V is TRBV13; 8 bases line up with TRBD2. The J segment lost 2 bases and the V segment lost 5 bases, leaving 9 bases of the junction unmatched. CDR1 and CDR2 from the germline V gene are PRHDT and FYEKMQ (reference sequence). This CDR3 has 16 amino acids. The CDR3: CASSPSRGLVTDTQYF. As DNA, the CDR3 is TGTGCCAGCAGCCCCTCCCGGGGACTAGTCACAGATACGCAGTATTTT.

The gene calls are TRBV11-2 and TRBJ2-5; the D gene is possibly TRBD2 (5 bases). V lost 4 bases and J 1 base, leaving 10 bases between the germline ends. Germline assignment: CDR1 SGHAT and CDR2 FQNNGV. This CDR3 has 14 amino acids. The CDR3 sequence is CASSSWTAQETQYF. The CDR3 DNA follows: TGTGCCAGCAGCTCCTGGACTGCCCAAGAGACCCAGTACTTC.

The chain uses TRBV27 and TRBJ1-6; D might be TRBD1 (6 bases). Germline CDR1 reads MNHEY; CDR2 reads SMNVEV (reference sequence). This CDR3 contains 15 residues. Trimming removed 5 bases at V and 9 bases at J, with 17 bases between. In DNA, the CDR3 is TGTGCCAGCAGTCCACAGGGTTCGGTTCCTTCACCCCTCCACTTT. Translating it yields CASSPQGSVPSPLHF.

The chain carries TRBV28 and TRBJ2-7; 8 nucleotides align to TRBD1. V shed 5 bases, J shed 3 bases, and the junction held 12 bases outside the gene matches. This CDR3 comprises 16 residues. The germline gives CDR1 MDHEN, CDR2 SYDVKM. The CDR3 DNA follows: TGTGCCAGCAGTCCAACCATGGACAGGGCACACTACGAGCAGTACTTC. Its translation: CASSPTMDRAHYEQYF.

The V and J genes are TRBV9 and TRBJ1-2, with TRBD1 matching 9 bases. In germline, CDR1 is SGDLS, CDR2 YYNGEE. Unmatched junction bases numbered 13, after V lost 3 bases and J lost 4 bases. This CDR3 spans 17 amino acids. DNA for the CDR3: TGTGCCAGCAGCGGACACGATACAGGGGGCCTTGGCTATGGCTACACCTTC. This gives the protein CASSGHDTGGLGYGYTF.

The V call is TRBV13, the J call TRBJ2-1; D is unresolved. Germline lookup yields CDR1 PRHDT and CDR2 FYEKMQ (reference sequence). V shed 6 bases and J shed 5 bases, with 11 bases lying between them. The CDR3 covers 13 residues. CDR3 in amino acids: CASRNEADNEQFF. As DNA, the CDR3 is TGTGCCAGCAGAAATGAGGCAGACAATGAGCAGTTCTTC.

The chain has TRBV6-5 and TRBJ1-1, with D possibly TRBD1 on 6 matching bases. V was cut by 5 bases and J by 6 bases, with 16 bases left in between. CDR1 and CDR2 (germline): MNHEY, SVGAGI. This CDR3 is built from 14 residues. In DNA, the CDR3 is TGTGCCAGCAGTCTGGGACATAGGTTGTCTGAAGCTTTCTTT. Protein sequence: CASSLGHRLSEAFF.

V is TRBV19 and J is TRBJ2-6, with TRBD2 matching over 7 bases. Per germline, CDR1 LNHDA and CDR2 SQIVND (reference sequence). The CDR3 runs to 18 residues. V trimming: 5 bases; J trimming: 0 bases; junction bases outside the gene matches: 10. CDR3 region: CASSAGVWALSGANVLTF. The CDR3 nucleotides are TGTGCCAGTAGTGCGGGAGTATGGGCCCTCTCTGGGGCCAACGTCCTGACTTTC. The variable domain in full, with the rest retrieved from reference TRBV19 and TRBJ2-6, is DGGITQSPKYLFRKEGQNVTLSCEQNLNHDAMYWYRQDPGQGLRLIYYSQIVNDFQKGDIAEGYSVSREKKESFPLTVTSAQKNPTAFYLCASSAGVWALSGANVLTFGAGSRLTVL.

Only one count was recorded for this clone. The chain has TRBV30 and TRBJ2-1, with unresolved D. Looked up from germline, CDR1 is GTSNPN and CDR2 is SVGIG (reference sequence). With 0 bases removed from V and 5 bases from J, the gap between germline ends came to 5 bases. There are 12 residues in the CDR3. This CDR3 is CAWSVPNNEQFF. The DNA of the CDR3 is TGTGCCTGGAGTGTACCAAACAATGAGCAGTTCTTC.

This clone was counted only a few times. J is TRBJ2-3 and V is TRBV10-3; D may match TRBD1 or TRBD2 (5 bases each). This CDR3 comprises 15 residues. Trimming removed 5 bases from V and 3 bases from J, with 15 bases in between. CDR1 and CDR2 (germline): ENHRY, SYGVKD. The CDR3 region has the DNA TGTGCCATCAGTCCCGGGACCGATGATACAGATACGCAGTATTTT. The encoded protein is CAISPGTDDTDTQYF.

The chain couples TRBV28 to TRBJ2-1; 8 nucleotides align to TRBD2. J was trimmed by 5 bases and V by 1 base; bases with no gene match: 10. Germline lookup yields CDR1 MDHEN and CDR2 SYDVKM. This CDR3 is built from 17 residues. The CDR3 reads CASSLLYVGLANNEQFF. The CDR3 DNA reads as TGTGCCAGCAGTTTATTGTACGTAGGACTAGCTAACAATGAGCAGTTCTTC.

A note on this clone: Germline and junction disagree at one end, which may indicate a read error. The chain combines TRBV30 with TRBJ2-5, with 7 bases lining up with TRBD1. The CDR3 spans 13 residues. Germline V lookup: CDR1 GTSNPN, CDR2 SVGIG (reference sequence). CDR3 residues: CTWSKTGEETQYF. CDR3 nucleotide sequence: TGTACCTGGAGTAAAACAGGGGAGGAGACCCAGTACTTC.

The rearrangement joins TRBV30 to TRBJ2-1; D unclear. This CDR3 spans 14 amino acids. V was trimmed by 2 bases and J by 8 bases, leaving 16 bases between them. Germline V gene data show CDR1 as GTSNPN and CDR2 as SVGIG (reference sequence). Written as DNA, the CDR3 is TGTGCCTGGAGTCACTTAAAAGGCTGGCATGAGCAGTTCTTC. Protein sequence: CAWSHLKGWHEQFF.

The CDR3 here is CASSEGRAQAYQPQHF. The CDR3 DNA follows: TGTGCCAGCAGTGAAGGGAGGGCACAGGCCTATCAGCCCCAGCATTTT. This chain links TRBV6-1 with TRBJ1-5; a weak D match, TRBD1 (5 bases). Germline loops: CDR1 MNHNS, CDR2 SASEGT. There are 16 residues in the CDR3. Between the trimmed V and J ends, which lost 1 base and 5 bases, there was a span of 15 bases.

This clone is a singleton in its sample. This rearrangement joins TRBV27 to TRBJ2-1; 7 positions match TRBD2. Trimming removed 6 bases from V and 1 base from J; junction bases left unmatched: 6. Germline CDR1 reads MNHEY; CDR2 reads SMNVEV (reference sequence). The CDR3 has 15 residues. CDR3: CASRDAGGSYNEQFF. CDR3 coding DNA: TGTGCCAGCAGGGATGCCGGGGGGTCCTACAATGAGCAGTTCTTC.

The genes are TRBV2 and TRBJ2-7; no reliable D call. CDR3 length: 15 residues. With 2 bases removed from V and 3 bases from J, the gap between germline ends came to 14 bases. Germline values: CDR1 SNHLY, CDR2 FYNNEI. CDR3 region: CASSETPEPNYEQYF. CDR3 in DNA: TGTGCCAGCAGTGAAACGCCTGAACCTAACTACGAGCAGTACTTC.

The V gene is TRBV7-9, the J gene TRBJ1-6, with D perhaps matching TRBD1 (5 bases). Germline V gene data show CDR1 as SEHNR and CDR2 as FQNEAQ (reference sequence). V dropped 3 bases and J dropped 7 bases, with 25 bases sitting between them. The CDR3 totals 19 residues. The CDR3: CASSFRRAFRQGANSPLHF. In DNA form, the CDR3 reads TGTGCCAGCAGCTTCCGCCGGGCCTTTCGGCAGGGTGCCAATTCACCCCTCCACTTT.

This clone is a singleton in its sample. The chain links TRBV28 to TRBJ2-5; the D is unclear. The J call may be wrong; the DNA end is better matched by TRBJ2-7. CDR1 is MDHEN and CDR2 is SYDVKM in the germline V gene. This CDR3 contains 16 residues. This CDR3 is CASSLPEARGDYEQYF. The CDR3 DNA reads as TGTGCCAGCAGTTTGCCCGAGGCCCGAGGAGACTACGAGCAGTACTTC.

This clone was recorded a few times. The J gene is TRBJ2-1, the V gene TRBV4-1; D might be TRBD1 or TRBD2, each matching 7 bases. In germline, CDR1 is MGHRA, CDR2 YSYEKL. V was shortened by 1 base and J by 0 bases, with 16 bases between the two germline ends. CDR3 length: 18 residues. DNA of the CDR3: TGCGCCAGCAGCCAAGGGGGAGGGGGCGGGAGCTCCTACAATGAGCAGTTCTTC. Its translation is CASSQGGGGGSSYNEQFF.

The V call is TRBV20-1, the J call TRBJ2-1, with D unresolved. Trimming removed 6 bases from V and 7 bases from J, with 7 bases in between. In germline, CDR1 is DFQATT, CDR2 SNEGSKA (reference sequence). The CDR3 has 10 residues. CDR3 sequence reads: CSAQRNEQFF. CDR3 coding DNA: TGCAGTGCCCAAAGGAATGAGCAGTTCTTC.